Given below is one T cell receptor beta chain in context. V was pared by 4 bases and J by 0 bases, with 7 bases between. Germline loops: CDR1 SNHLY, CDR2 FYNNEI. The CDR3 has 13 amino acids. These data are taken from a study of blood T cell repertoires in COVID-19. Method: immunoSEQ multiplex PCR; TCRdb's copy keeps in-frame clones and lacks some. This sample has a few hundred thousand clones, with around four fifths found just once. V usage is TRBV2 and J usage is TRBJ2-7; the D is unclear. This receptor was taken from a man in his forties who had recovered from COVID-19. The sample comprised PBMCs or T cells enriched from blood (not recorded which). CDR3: CASSGSSSYEQYF. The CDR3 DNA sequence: TGTGCCAGCAGTGGAAGCTCCTCCTACGAGCAGTACTTC.